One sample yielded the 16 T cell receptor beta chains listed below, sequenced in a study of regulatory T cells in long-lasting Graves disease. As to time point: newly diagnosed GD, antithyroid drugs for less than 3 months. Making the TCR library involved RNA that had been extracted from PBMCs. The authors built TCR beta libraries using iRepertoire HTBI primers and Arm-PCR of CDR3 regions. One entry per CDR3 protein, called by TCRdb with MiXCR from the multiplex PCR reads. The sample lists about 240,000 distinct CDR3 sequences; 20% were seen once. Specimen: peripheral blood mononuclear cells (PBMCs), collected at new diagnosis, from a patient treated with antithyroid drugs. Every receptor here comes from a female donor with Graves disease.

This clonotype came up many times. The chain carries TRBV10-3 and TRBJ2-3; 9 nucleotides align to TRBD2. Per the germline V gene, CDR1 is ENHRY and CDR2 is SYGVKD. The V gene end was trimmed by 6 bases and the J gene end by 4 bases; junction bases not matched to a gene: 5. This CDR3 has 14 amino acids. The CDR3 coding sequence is TGTGCCATCAGACCGGGACTAGCAGCAGATACGCAGTATTTT. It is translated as CAIRPGLAADTQYF.

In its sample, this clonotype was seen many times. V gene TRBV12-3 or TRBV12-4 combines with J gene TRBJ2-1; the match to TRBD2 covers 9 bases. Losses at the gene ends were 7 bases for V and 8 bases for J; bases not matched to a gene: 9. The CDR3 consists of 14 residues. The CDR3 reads CASTFWREGHEQFF. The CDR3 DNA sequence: TGTGCCAGCACCTTCTGGCGGGAGGGCCATGAGCAGTTCTTC.

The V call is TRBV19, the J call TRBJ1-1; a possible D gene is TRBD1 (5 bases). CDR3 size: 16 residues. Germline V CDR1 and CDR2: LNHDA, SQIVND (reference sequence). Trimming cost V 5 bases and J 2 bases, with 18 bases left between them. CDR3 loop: CASSPPGREKNTEAFF. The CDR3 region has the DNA TGTGCCAGTAGTCCACCGGGACGGGAGAAAAACACTGAAGCTTTCTTT.

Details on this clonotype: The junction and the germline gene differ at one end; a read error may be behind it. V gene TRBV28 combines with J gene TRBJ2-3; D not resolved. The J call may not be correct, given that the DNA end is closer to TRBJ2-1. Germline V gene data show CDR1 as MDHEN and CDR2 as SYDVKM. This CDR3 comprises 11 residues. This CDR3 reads CVSSLEGEQFF. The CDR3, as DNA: TGTGTCAGCAGTTTGGAAGGTGAGCAGTTCTTC.

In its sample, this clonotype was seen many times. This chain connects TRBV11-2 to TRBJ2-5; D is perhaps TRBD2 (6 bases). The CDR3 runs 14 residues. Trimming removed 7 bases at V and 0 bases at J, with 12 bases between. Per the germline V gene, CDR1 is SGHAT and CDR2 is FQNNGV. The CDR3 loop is CASMVGLHQETQYF. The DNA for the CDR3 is TGTGCCAGCATGGTGGGACTGCACCAAGAGACCCAGTACTTC.

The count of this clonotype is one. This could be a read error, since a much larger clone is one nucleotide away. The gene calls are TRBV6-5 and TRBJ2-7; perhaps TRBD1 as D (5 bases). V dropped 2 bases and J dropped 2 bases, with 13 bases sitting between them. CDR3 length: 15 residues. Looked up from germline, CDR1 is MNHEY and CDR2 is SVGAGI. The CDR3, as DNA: TGTGCCAGCAGTTACCTCGAGACAGAGACCTACGAGCAGTACTTC. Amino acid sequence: CASSYLETETYEQYF.

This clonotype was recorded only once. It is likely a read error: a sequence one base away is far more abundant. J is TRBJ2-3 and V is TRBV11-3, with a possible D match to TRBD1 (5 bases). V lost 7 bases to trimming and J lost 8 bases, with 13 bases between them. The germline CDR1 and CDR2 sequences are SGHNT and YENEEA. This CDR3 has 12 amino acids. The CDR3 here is CASNPQGGTQYF. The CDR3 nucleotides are TGTGCCAGCAACCCGCAGGGTGGTACGCAGTATTTT.

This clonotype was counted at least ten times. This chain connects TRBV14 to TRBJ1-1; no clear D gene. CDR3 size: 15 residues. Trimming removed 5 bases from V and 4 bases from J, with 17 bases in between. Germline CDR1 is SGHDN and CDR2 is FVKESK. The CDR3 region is CASSAYLSVGTEAFF. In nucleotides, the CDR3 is TGTGCCAGCAGCGCCTACCTTTCGGTCGGCACTGAAGCTTTCTTT.

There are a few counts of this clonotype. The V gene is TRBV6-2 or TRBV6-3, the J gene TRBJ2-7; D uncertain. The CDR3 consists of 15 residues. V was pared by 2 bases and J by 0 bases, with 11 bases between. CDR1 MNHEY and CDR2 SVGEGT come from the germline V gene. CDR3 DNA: TGTGCCAGCAGTTACGTGGGGTCTTACTCCTACGAGCAGTACTTC. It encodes CASSYVGSYSYEQYF.

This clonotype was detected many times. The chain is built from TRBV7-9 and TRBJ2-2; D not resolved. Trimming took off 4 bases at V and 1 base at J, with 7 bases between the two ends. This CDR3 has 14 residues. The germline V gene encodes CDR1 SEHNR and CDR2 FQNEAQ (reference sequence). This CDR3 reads CASSSRQNTGELFF. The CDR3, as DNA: TGTGCCAGCAGCTCGCGACAGAACACCGGGGAGCTGTTTTTT. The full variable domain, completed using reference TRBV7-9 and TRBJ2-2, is DTGVSQNPRHKITKRGQNVTFRCDPISEHNRLYWYRQTLGQGPEFLTYFQNEAQLEKSRLLSDRFSAERPKGSFSTLEIQRTEQGDSAMYLCASSSRQNTGELFFGEGSRLTVL.

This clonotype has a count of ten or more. DNA of the CDR3: TGTGCCAGCAGCTTAAATGACCCCGCGAATGAGCAGTTCTTC. It is translated as CASSLNDPANEQFF. The V call is TRBV11-2, the J call TRBJ2-1, with D uncertain. The CDR3 has 14 residues. Germline CDR1 is SGHAT and CDR2 is FQNNGV. V lost 2 bases and J lost 7, with 12 bases in between.

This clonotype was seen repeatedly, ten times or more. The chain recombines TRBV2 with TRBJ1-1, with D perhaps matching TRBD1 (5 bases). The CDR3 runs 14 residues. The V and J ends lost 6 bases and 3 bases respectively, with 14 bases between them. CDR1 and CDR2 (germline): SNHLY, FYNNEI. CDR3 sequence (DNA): TGTGCCAGCAGCCGCCCGGTGGGGGACACTGAAGCTTTCTTT. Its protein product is CASSRPVGDTEAFF. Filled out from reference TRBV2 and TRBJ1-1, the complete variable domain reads EPEVTQTPSHQVTQMGQEVILRCVPISNHLYFYWYRQILGQKVEFLVSFYNNEISEKSEIFDDQFSVERPDGSNFTLKIRSTKLEDSAMYFCASSRPVGDTEAFFGQGTRLTVV.

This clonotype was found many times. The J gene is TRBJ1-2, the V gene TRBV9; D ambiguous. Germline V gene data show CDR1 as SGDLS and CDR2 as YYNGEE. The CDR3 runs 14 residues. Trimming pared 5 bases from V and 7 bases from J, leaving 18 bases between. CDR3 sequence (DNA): TGTGCCAGCAGTGCAGGCGCAGAGTTCGGTGGCTACACCTTC. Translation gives CASSAGAEFGGYTF.

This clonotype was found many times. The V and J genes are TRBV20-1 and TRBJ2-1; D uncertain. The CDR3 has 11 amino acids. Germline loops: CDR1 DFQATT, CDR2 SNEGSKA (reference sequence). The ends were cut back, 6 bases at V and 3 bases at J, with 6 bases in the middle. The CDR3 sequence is CSASDYNEQFF. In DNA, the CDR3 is TGCAGTGCCTCGGACTACAATGAGCAGTTCTTC.

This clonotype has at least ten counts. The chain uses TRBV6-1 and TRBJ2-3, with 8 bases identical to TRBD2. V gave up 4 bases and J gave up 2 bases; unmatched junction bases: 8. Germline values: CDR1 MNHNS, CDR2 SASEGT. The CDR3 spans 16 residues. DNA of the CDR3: TGTGCCAGCAGTGGGAGACTAGCGAGGGACACAGATACGCAGTATTTT. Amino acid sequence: CASSGRLARDTDTQYF.

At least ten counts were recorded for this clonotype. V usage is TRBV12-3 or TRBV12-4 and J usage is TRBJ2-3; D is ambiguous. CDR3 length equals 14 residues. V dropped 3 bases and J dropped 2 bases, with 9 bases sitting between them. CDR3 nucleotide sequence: TGTGCCAGCAGTTTCGACGGAGCCACAGATACGCAGTATTTT. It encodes CASSFDGATDTQYF.